Listed below are T cell receptor beta chains from one sample, sequenced in a study of T-cell memory formation after mild COVID-19. TCRdb processed the 5' RACE reads anew with MiXCR; each CDR3 protein has one entry. The sample consists of roughly 410,000 distinct CDR3 sequences, 20% to 25% of them appearing once. The sequenced sample was PBMCs or a T cell subset sorted from them (not recorded which). The receptor set was obtained from an adult woman who had mild COVID-19 (a few samples of this study predate the infection). Cell type and time point are not known. Both conserved end residues are part of each CDR3. The D gene is left open where the match is weak. Rows may omit the clone size; those that give it use once, few, many or a size class.

V gene: TRBV29-1; clone size: few; J gene: TRBJ2-7; D gene: TRBD1; CDR3 protein: CSAGDRGLAYEQYF; CDR3 DNA: TGCAGCGCCGGGGACAGGGGGCTTGCCTACGAGCAGTACTTC
V gene: TRBV9; clone size: NA; J gene: TRBJ2-7; D gene: TRBD1; CDR3 protein: CASSVGTGGVEQYF; CDR3 DNA: TGTGCCAGCAGCGTCGGGACAGGGGGCGTCGAGCAGTACTTC
V gene: TRBV29-1; clone size: NA; J gene: TRBJ2-3; D gene: TRBD1; CDR3 protein: CSVDTQGATDTQYF; CDR3 DNA: TGCAGCGTTGACACTCAGGGGGCGACAGATACGCAGTATTTT
V gene: TRBV6-5; clone size: few; J gene: TRBJ1-2; D gene: NA; CDR3 protein: CASSYSYRINYGYTF; CDR3 DNA: TGTGCCAGCAGTTACTCGTACAGGATAAACTATGGCTACACCTTC
V gene: TRBV7-8; clone size: NA; J gene: TRBJ1-5; D gene: NA; CDR3 protein: CASSLAVISYSNQPQHF; CDR3 DNA: TGTGCCAGCAGCCTGGCGGTGATTAGCTATAGCAATCAGCCCCAGCATTTT
V gene: TRBV24-1; clone size: NA; J gene: TRBJ2-6; D gene: NA; CDR3 protein: CATSDAGSGANVLTF; CDR3 DNA: TGTGCCACCAGTGATGCCGGGTCTGGGGCCAACGTCCTGACTTTC
V gene: TRBV7-8; clone size: NA; J gene: TRBJ2-2; D gene: NA; CDR3 protein: CASSQGSRGTGELFF; CDR3 DNA: TGTGCCAGCAGCCAGGGGAGCCGTGGCACCGGGGAGCTGTTTTTT
V gene: TRBV7-9; clone size: NA; J gene: TRBJ1-1; D gene: NA; CDR3 protein: CASSFLQTEAFF; CDR3 DNA: TGTGCCAGCAGCTTTCTTCAAACTGAAGCTTTCTTT
V gene: TRBV6-5; clone size: few; J gene: TRBJ2-7; D gene: NA; CDR3 protein: CASSPRVLSYEQYF; CDR3 DNA: TGTGCCAGCAGCCCCCGGGTCCTCTCCTACGAGCAGTACTTC
V gene: TRBV3-1; clone size: NA; J gene: TRBJ2-7; D gene: NA; CDR3 protein: CASSPVVGHASYEQYF; CDR3 DNA: TGTGCCAGCAGCCCAGTTGTGGGTCATGCCTCTTACGAGCAGTACTTC
V gene: TRBV29-1; clone size: NA; J gene: TRBJ2-4; D gene: NA; CDR3 protein: CSVGKLAKNIQYF; CDR3 DNA: TGCAGCGTTGGTAAGCTAGCCAAAAACATTCAGTACTTC
V gene: TRBV12-3/TRBV12-4; clone size: many; J gene: TRBJ1-6; D gene: NA; CDR3 protein: CASSLGRLPPLHF; CDR3 DNA: TGTGCCAGCAGTTTAGGGAGGTTGCCACCCCTCCACTTT
V gene: TRBV11-3; clone size: NA; J gene: TRBJ2-3; D gene: TRBD1; CDR3 protein: CASSLGPGQGAVTDTQYF; CDR3 DNA: TGTGCCAGCAGCTTAGGACCCGGACAGGGGGCCGTCACAGATACGCAGTATTTT
V gene: TRBV7-2; clone size: NA; J gene: TRBJ1-2; D gene: NA; CDR3 protein: CASSLGSQSGYTF; CDR3 DNA: TGTGCCAGCAGCTTAGGGTCCCAATCTGGCTACACCTTC
V gene: TRBV24-1; clone size: NA; J gene: TRBJ2-7; D gene: NA; CDR3 protein: CATSDTYGEQYF; CDR3 DNA: TGTGCCACCAGTGATACATACGGCGAGCAGTACTTC
V gene: TRBV24-1; clone size: NA; J gene: TRBJ2-3; D gene: NA; CDR3 protein: CATSDVKVRGTDTQYF; CDR3 DNA: TGTGCCACCAGTGATGTTAAAGTTCGGGGAACAGATACGCAGTATTTT
V gene: TRBV7-8; clone size: NA; J gene: TRBJ1-5; D gene: NA; CDR3 protein: CASSSHVGGQPQHF; CDR3 DNA: TGTGCCAGCAGCTCACACGTGGGGGGTCAGCCCCAGCATTTT
V gene: TRBV21-1; clone size: NA; J gene: TRBJ2-1; D gene: NA; CDR3 protein: CASSPSGDSYNEQFF; CDR3 DNA: TGTGCCAGCAGCCCTAGCGGTGACTCCTACAATGAGCAGTTCTTC
V gene: TRBV16; clone size: few; J gene: TRBJ2-7; D gene: NA; CDR3 protein: CASSQSTLAALVHEQYF; CDR3 DNA: TGTGCCAGCAGCCAATCTACCTTGGCTGCCCTCGTCCACGAGCAGTACTTC
V gene: TRBV3-1; clone size: NA; J gene: TRBJ2-4; D gene: TRBD2; CDR3 protein: CASSQDPGGGKNIQYF; CDR3 DNA: TGTGCCAGCAGCCAAGATCCGGGGGGAGGCAAAAACATTCAGTACTTC
V gene: TRBV12-3/TRBV12-4; clone size: NA; J gene: TRBJ2-7; D gene: NA; CDR3 protein: CASSSYSGRRTYEQYF; CDR3 DNA: TGTGCCAGCAGTTCATATTCAGGGAGGAGGACCTACGAGCAGTACTTC
V gene: TRBV19; clone size: NA; J gene: TRBJ1-1; D gene: TRBD1; CDR3 protein: CASSGGTGAFF; CDR3 DNA: TGTGCCAGTAGTGGAGGGACAGGAGCTTTCTTT
V gene: TRBV6-2/TRBV6-3; clone size: few; J gene: TRBJ2-5; D gene: NA; CDR3 protein: CASGPDLEETQYF; CDR3 DNA: TGTGCCAGCGGGCCGGATTTGGAAGAGACCCAGTACTTC
V gene: TRBV6-6; clone size: few; J gene: TRBJ1-1; D gene: NA; CDR3 protein: CASNGMNTEAFF; CDR3 DNA: TGTGCCAGCAACGGCATGAACACTGAAGCTTTCTTT
V gene: TRBV6-5; clone size: NA; J gene: TRBJ2-3; D gene: NA; CDR3 protein: CASREGPGADTQYF; CDR3 DNA: TGTGCCAGCAGGGAAGGGCCCGGGGCAGATACGCAGTATTTT
V gene: TRBV12-3/TRBV12-4; clone size: once; J gene: TRBJ2-1; D gene: NA; CDR3 protein: CASSVGGTVHNEQFF; CDR3 DNA: TGTGCCAGCTCCGTGGGAGGTACAGTCCACAATGAGCAGTTCTTC
V gene: TRBV20-1; clone size: NA; J gene: TRBJ2-1; D gene: NA; CDR3 protein: CSASGVKGEQFF; CDR3 DNA: TGCAGTGCTAGCGGCGTCAAGGGTGAGCAGTTCTTC
V gene: TRBV5-1; clone size: few; J gene: TRBJ2-3; D gene: NA; CDR3 protein: CASSPGDSWSTDTQYF; CDR3 DNA: TGCGCCAGCAGCCCGGGAGACTCTTGGAGCACAGATACGCAGTATTTT
V gene: TRBV5-5; clone size: NA; J gene: TRBJ2-7; D gene: NA; CDR3 protein: CASSFDRSSYEQYF; CDR3 DNA: TGTGCCAGCAGCTTCGACAGGAGCTCCTACGAGCAGTACTTC
V gene: TRBV5-1; clone size: few; J gene: TRBJ1-2; D gene: NA; CDR3 protein: CASSLEFGNGYTF; CDR3 DNA: TGCGCCAGCAGCTTGGAGTTCGGGAATGGCTACACCTTC
V gene: TRBV4-1; clone size: NA; J gene: TRBJ1-2; D gene: TRBD1; CDR3 protein: CASSQVPPGQGARNYGYTF; CDR3 DNA: TGCGCCAGCAGCCAAGTCCCTCCGGGACAGGGGGCAAGGAACTATGGCTACACCTTC
V gene: TRBV11-1; clone size: NA; J gene: TRBJ1-2; D gene: NA; CDR3 protein: CASSSDRGANYGYTF; CDR3 DNA: TGTGCCAGCAGCTCAGACCGGGGGGCTAACTATGGCTACACCTTC
V gene: TRBV12-3/TRBV12-4; clone size: NA; J gene: TRBJ1-2; D gene: TRBD1; CDR3 protein: CASSSGGAAAGYTF; CDR3 DNA: TGTGCCAGCAGTTCAGGGGGCGCGGCCGCAGGCTACACCTTC
V gene: TRBV7-2; clone size: many; J gene: TRBJ2-3; D gene: TRBD2; CDR3 protein: CASSFGLASTDTQYF; CDR3 DNA: TGTGCCAGCAGCTTCGGACTAGCGAGCACAGATACGCAGTATTTT
V gene: TRBV12-3/TRBV12-4; clone size: NA; J gene: TRBJ2-1; D gene: NA; CDR3 protein: CASSLGTETSEQFF; CDR3 DNA: TGTGCCAGCAGTTTAGGGACTGAGACCTCTGAGCAGTTCTTC
V gene: TRBV30; clone size: NA; J gene: TRBJ1-1; D gene: NA; CDR3 protein: CAFEGGGTEAFF; CDR3 DNA: TGTGCCTTTGAAGGGGGAGGAACTGAAGCTTTCTTT
V gene: TRBV13; clone size: NA; J gene: TRBJ2-5; D gene: TRBD2; CDR3 protein: CASSPGLAGVGETQYF; CDR3 DNA: TGTGCCAGCAGCCCGGGACTAGCGGGAGTCGGAGAGACCCAGTACTTC
V gene: TRBV2; clone size: few; J gene: TRBJ2-3; D gene: TRBD1; CDR3 protein: CASGTGDNTDTQYF; CDR3 DNA: TGTGCCAGCGGGACAGGGGATAACACAGATACGCAGTATTTT
V gene: TRBV7-6; clone size: NA; J gene: TRBJ2-5; D gene: TRBD2; CDR3 protein: CASSLSGRAQETQYF; CDR3 DNA: TGTGCCAGCAGCTTAAGCGGGAGGGCACAAGAGACCCAGTACTTC